This T cell receptor beta chain derives from a study of blood T cell repertoires in COVID-19. Turning to the study itself: Collection of acute and convalescent COVID-19 samples took place in the United States, Italy and Spain. Sample material is recorded as cDNA or gDNA derived from T cells, B-cell-depleted T cells, or PBMCs.

The authors' processing: Estimated nucleated cell counts came from reference gene primer amplification. Libraries were prepared by immunoSEQ multiplex PCR; TCRdb keeps only in-frame clonotypes and omits some of them. D and trimming were read from the DNA, whereas the V and J calls and clone size are those reported in that table. The sample contains around 320,000 clones, about 91% of which appear only once. The ends lost 4 bases at V and 3 bases at J; junction bases unmatched: 2. Germline V gene sequence: CDR1 SGHKS, CDR2 YYEKEE (reference sequence). The CDR3 contains 15 residues. Sample: peripheral blood. J is TRBJ2-5 and V is TRBV5-5; 14 bases align to TRBD2. This receptor was identified in a woman younger than 45 who had recovered from COVID-19. This CDR3 reads CASSRGLAGEETQYF. The DNA of the CDR3 is TGTGCCAGCAGCAGGGGACTAGCGGGGGAAGAGACCCAGTACTTC.